Shown below are 9 T cell receptor beta chains from a single sample sequenced in a study of cytomegalovirus exposure and HLA in healthy donors (dated 2017 in TCRdb). Library method: the immunoSEQ multiplex PCR assay. The immuneACCESS repertoire file appears here via TCRdb, limited to in-frame rearrangements. These files lack a portion of the clones; in checked studies, under half of the deficit traces to unresolved V genes, and the cause of the others is not known. The sample includes about 130,000 clones, with about 90% observed a single time. About 3% of the sample is held by the ten biggest clonotypes. The sequencing sample was made of PBMCs. The source is a man aged 25 to 45 in good health and CMV-seronegative.

This clone was seen just once. The CDR3 loop reads CATRQGVKETQYF. CDR3 in DNA: TGTGCCACCCGACAGGGGGTGAAAGAGACCCAGTACTTC. This sequence joins TRBV19 and TRBJ2-5, with 9 bases fitting TRBD1. The J segment lost 3 bases and the V segment lost 10 bases, leaving 6 bases of the junction unmatched. The CDR3 contains 13 residues. The germline V gene has CDR1 LNHDA and CDR2 SQIVND (reference sequence).

The gene calls are TRBV5-1 and TRBJ2-1; maybe TRBD1 (8 bases). The germline V and J ends were trimmed by 6 bases and 2 bases, with 15 bases remaining between them. This CDR3 has 15 amino acids. Germline V lookup: CDR1 SGHRS, CDR2 YFSETQ. The CDR3 spells CASTRTGTTYNEQFF. CDR3 coding DNA: TGCGCCAGCACCAGGACAGGGACTACCTACAATGAGCAGTTCTTC.

This chain links TRBV5-4 with TRBJ2-1, with unresolved D. The CDR3 has 15 amino acids. V was clipped by 4 bases and J by 2 bases, with 13 bases between them. CDR1 and CDR2 (germline): SGHNT, YYREEE (reference sequence). The CDR3 protein is CASSRITRTYNEQFF. CDR3 nucleotides: TGTGCCAGCAGCCGAATAACTCGCACCTACAATGAGCAGTTCTTC.

The V call is TRBV18, the J call TRBJ1-2; 7 nucleotides line up with TRBD1. V lost 3 bases and J lost 5; bases outside the gene matches: 6. The CDR3 runs 14 residues. Looked up from germline, CDR1 is KGHSH and CDR2 is LQKENI. In nucleotides, the CDR3 is TGTGCCAGCTCACCCCGGACAGGCCGATATGGCTACACCTTC. Its translation is CASSPRTGRYGYTF.

The chain couples TRBV5-1 to TRBJ2-3, with D possibly matching TRBD1 (6 bases). With 6 bases removed from V and 5 bases from J, the gap between germline ends came to 16 bases. The germline V gene has CDR1 SGHRS and CDR2 YFSETQ. The CDR3 sequence is 14 residues long. For the CDR3, the DNA is TGCGCCAGCAATATGGGGGCGCAGGAAGATACGCAGTATTTT. Amino acids: CASNMGAQEDTQYF. Combining the CDR3 with reference TRBV5-1 and TRBJ2-3 gives the whole variable domain KAGVTQTPRYLIKTRGQQVTLSCSPISGHRSVSWYQQTPGQGLQFLFEYFSETQRNKGNFPGRFSGRQFSNSRSEMNVSTLELGDSALYLCASNMGAQEDTQYFGPGTRLTVL.

The V gene is TRBV19, the J gene TRBJ1-1; no clear D gene. The CDR3 has 12 amino acids. Trimming cost V 7 bases and J 1 base, with 7 bases left between them. Per germline, CDR1 LNHDA and CDR2 SQIVND (reference sequence). The CDR3: CASTQRNTEAFF. The CDR3 DNA is TGTGCCAGTACTCAGCGGAACACTGAAGCTTTCTTT.

The chain couples TRBV7-3 to TRBJ1-6; D is possibly TRBD1 (5 bases). The CDR3 extends over 16 amino acids. V lost 3 bases and J 9 bases, leaving 18 bases between the germline ends. The V gene's germline CDR1 is SGHTA and CDR2 FQGTGA. The CDR3 DNA sequence: TGTGCCAGCAGCTTTCCCTCTCTAAGGGGAAGTTCACCCCTCCACTTT. Amino acid sequence: CASSFPSLRGSSPLHF.

The chain is built from TRBV7-2 and TRBJ2-7; the D gene is possibly TRBD1 (5 bases). V lost 1 base to trimming and J lost 2 bases, with 12 bases between them. The CDR3 consists of 15 residues. Germline CDR1 reads SGHTA; CDR2 reads FQGNSA. The CDR3 loop reads CASSLGRQGAYEQYF. The CDR3, as DNA: TGTGCCAGCAGCTTAGGGCGGCAGGGTGCCTACGAGCAGTACTTC.

This CDR3 is CATSRDRVKAGGYTF. In DNA, the CDR3 is TGTGCCACCAGCAGAGATAGGGTAAAGGCGGGTGGCTACACCTTC. The rearrangement joins TRBV15 to TRBJ1-2; D unresolved. This CDR3 spans 15 amino acids. Germline V gene sequence: CDR1 LNHNV, CDR2 YYDKDF (reference sequence). Between the trimmed V and J ends, which lost 0 bases and 7 bases, there was a span of 15 bases.